This T cell receptor beta chain was retrieved from a study of shared clonotypes between healthy human individuals. V was trimmed by 2 bases and J by 4 bases, leaving 11 bases between them. The germline CDR1 and CDR2 sequences are MNHEY and SVGAGI. The CDR3 runs 14 residues. Profiling relied on immunoSEQ multiplex PCR, and the TCRdb table lists in-frame clones only, not all of them. The table lists approximately 470,000 clones, roughly 80% of them singletons. This chain joins TRBV6-5 and TRBJ2-5; D not resolved. Sequencing used PBMCs. This sequence originates from a woman aged 40 to 49 in good health. Some clones in this sample may be carry-over from other donors' samples. The CDR3 loop reads CASSYPGLPETQYF. The CDR3 DNA is TGTGCCAGCAGTTACCCAGGCCTGCCAGAGACCCAGTACTTC.